The entry below gives a single T cell receptor beta chain sequence along with its context. Antigen specificity is unknown. This record belongs to a study of T-cell memory formation after mild COVID-19. The wider study: Across donors, TCR clusters were largely donor specific.

The study, taken as a whole, reports: Clones shrinking between day 15 and 85 showed a balanced CD4/CD8 split, and those that grew later tilted toward CD4+.

MiXCR was run by TCRdb on the 5' RACE reads, yielding one entry per CDR3 protein. The sample contains 360,000 or so distinct CDR3 sequences, approximately 27% of which appear only once. Input material: PBMCs or a T cell subset sorted from them (not recorded which). The receptor was derived from an adult woman who had mild COVID-19 (a few samples of this study predate the infection). Cell type and time point are not known.

This CDR3 is CASRGDRPSSYEQYF. DNA of the CDR3: TGTGCCAGCAGAGGAGACAGGCCTAGCTCCTACGAGCAGTACTTC. This chain uses TRBV2 with TRBJ2-7; D perhaps matches TRBD1 (6 bases). From germline, CDR1 is SNHLY and CDR2 FYNNEI. Trimming pared 6 bases from V and 0 bases from J, leaving 15 bases between. The CDR3 consists of 15 residues.